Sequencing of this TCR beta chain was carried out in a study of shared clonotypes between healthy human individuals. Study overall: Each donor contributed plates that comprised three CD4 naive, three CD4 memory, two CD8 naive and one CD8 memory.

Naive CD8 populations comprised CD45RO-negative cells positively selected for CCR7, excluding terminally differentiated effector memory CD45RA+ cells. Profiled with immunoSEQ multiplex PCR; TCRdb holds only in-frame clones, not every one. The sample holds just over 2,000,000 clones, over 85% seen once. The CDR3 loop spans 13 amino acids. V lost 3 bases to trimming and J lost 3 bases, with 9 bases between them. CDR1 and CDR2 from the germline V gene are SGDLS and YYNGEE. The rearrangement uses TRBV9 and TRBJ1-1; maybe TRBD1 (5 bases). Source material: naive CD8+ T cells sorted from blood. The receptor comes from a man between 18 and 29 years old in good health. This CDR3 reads CASSDDSYTEAFF. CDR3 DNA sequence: TGTGCCAGCAGCGACGACAGTTACACTGAAGCTTTCTTT.